The TCR beta chain described here comes from a study of blood T cell repertoires in COVID-19. Across the whole study: T cells, B-cell-depleted T cells, or PBMCs supplied cDNA or gDNA.

The table lists this clone with a count of one. The CDR3 runs 16 residues. CDR1 and CDR2 (germline): SGHTA, FQGTGA. The ends lost 5 bases at V and 3 bases at J; junction bases unmatched: 6. Under the authors' procedure: Estimated nucleated cell counts came from reference gene primer amplification. Sequencing was performed with immunoSEQ multiplex PCR; in TCRdb, only in-frame clones are kept and a portion is missing. V, J and clone size are taken as reported in that table, and D and trimming were inferred from the DNA itself. The sample has roughly 120,000 clones, 86% seen once; the top ten hold about 5.4%.

The sequenced material came from peripheral blood. The rearrangement links TRBV7-3 to TRBJ2-3; 12 bases fit TRBD2. This TCR derives from a human donor in a cohort sampled during active COVID-19. CDR3 sequence (DNA): TGTGCCAGCAGCCTAAGAGGGACTAGCGGGACAGATACGCAGTATTTT. As protein: CASSLRGTSGTDTQYF.